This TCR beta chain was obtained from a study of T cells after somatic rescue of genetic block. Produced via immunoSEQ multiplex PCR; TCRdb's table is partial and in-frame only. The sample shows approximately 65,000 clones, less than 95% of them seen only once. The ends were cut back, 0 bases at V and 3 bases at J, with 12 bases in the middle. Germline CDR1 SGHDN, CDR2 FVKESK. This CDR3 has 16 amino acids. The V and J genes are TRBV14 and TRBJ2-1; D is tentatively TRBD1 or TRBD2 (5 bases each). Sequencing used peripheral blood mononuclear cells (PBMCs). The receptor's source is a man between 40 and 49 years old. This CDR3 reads CASSQDWGLVYNEQFF. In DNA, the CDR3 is TGTGCCAGCAGCCAAGATTGGGGGTTGGTCTACAATGAGCAGTTCTTC.